Included here is one TCR beta chain sequence, with context. The data were obtained in a study of blood T cell repertoires in COVID-19. Study summary: Acute and convalescent COVID-19 specimens originated in the United States, Italy and Spain.

Clones were sequenced by immunoSEQ multiplex PCR, and TCRdb holds only the in-frame ones, with some missing. This table holds some 140,000 clones, 70% to 85% found once. CDR1 ENHRY and CDR2 SYGVKD come from the germline V gene. V was pared by 0 bases and J by 0 bases, with 18 bases between. This CDR3 is 19 amino acids long. The sequenced sample was peripheral blood. The receptor's source is a woman in her fifties or sixties with acute or convalescent COVID-19. The chain joins TRBV10-3 to TRBJ1-3, with D hard to call. Written as DNA, the CDR3 is TGTGCCATCAGTGAGTCGACTCCTGCAGGAGGTACCTCTGGAAACACCATATATTTT. Protein sequence: CAISESTPAGGTSGNTIYF.